This T cell receptor (beta chain) emerged from a study of blood T cell repertoires in COVID-19 (dated by TCRdb to 2018 to 2020). Study-level background: Samples covering the acute and convalescent phases of COVID-19 were provided by collaborators in the United States, Italy and Spain. The material from the prospective study consisted of cDNA or gDNA derived from T cells, B-cell-depleted T cells, or PBMCs. Deeply sampled blood TCRbeta repertoires from subjects exposed to, actively infected with, or recovered from COVID-19 were included in the dataset. The repertoires were made available in a free public database intended to serve as a resource for research on the immune response to SARS-CoV-2. Samples came from the ongoing ImmuneRACE study (first 160 participants) plus 1,254 subjects from 6 global collaborators. The sample metadata nearly always contained a de-identified subject ID, COVID-19 status, age in years and sex. Where available, HLA class I and class II types were obtained from metadata supplied by the sample provider rather than from assay-based typing. Overall study outcomes, separate from this receptor: Clinical and demographic metadata were provided uncurated, with the amount varying by source and participant.

Comment on this clone: Its antigen specificity is not known. Base qualities are not recorded, but no much larger clone differs from it by a single base. This same CDR3 is encoded by further DNA sequences in the sample.

Each collaborating institution followed its own protocols to collect whole blood in K2EDTA tubes. For TCRbeta analysis, collaborator samples were shipped as frozen whole blood, as isolated PBMCs, or as DNA extracted from either sample type. The CDR3 measures 15 amino acids from cysteine to phenylalanine. The retained sequence is limited to the CDR3, 45 bases, with the frame set at the first base. CDR1 and CDR2 are read off the germline V gene (reference sequence) as LGHDT and YNNKEL. Trimming at the junction amounts to 5 bases on V and 5 bases on J, and the germline ends lie 16 bases apart. TCRbeta CDR3 regions were amplified from genomic DNA using the immunoSEQ Assay, a bias-controlled multiplex PCR. The source study handled its data this way. The number of nucleated cells in each sample was estimated from the amplification of reference gene primers within the assay. Sequence reads were collapsed and filtered to measure the absolute abundance of every unique TCRbeta CDR3 rearrangement. For each sample, productive Simpson clonality was calculated as the square root of Simpson's diversity index across productive rearrangements. TCRdb carries this immuneACCESS record with in-frame sequences only. Its versions omit some clonotypes, under half of them owing to an unresolved V gene in the studies checked, with the rest unexplained. V and J calls and clone size follow that table, whereas D and trimming were derived from the DNA. The sample yields 250,000 to 350,000 clones; around 83% were counted once. Together, the top ten hold 1% to 1.5% of the sample.

This TCR was recovered from a woman in her forties or fifties with acute or convalescent COVID-19. The chain links TRBV3-1 (or the pseudogene TRBV3-2) with TRBJ2-1, with TRBD1 as a weak D call on 6 bases. Sequencing was performed on peripheral blood. The DNA reads as follows: TGTGCCAGCAGCGTTAGGGGGAGAGGGGACAATGAGCAGTTCTTC. It is translated as CASSVRGRGDNEQFF.